Detailed here is one T cell receptor beta chain. Its antigen is currently unknown. The sample comes from a study of T cell responses to AZD1222 COVID-19 vaccine. Study findings and constraints: White British donors predominated, females outnumbered males, and clonal diversity was possibly underestimated.

The germline gives CDR1 SGDLS, CDR2 YYNGEE. V dropped 3 bases and J dropped 5; count of bases not matched to a gene: 10. The CDR3 loop spans 17 amino acids. The repertoire was sequenced with immunoSEQ multiplex PCR; TCRdb's copy has only in-frame clones and lacks some. The table includes approximately 190,000 clones, 87% detected once. This sequence joins TRBV9 and TRBJ2-1; 11 bases match TRBD2. Material: peripheral blood, obtained on day 0 of MenACWY control vaccination. The clonotype originates from an adult in good health. The CDR3 sequence is CASSGSLELAGDNEQFF. The CDR3 coding sequence is TGTGCCAGCAGCGGATCTCTAGAACTAGCGGGGGACAATGAGCAGTTCTTC.